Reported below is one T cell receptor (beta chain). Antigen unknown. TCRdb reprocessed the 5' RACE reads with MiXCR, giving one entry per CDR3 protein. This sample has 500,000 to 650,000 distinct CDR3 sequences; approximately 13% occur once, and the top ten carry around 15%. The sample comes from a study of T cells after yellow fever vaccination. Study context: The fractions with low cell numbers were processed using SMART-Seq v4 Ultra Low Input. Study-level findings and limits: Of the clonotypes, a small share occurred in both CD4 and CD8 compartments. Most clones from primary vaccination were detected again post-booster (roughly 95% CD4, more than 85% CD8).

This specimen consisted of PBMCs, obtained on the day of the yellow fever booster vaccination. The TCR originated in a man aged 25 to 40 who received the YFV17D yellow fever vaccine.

The CDR3, as DNA: TGTGCCAGCAGTGCCCCGACAGGGACCCGCAATCAGCCCCAGCATTTT. It codes for CASSAPTGTRNQPQHF. The chain employs TRBV2 and TRBJ1-5, with 7 bases lining up with TRBD1. Germline trimming cut 4 bases from V and 2 bases from J; bases unmatched to any gene: 8. Germline CDR1 SNHLY, CDR2 FYNNEI. This CDR3 is 16 amino acids long.